Listed here is a single T cell receptor beta chain. Its antigen remains unidentified. This sample is drawn from a study of shared clonotypes between healthy human individuals. Study-wide context: A donor's plate count was three for CD4 naive and three for CD4 memory; CD8 naive had two and CD8 memory one. General observations from the study: Some naive CD4 clonotypes, around 5%, turned up in common across a handful of donors.

Germline V gene lookup returns CDR1 SQVTM and CDR2 ANQGSEA. CDR3 length equals 14 residues. V was trimmed by 1 base and J by 8 bases, leaving 17 bases between them. Deep-level assay runs were performed. Assay used: immunoSEQ multiplex PCR; TCRdb lists only in-frame clones, some missing. The profile shows nearly 750,000 clones, approximately 72% of them singletons. This chain uses TRBV29-1 with TRBJ1-2; D perhaps matches TRBD1 (6 bases). The sequence derives from a young woman in good health. Sequenced input: memory CD4+ T cells sorted from blood. Subset specified: CD45RA-negative fraction. This CDR3 is CSVEVLMGGGGYTF. CDR3 in DNA: TGCAGCGTTGAAGTCTTAATGGGAGGGGGAGGCTACACCTTC.